This is a list of T cell receptor beta chains from one sample in a study of T cells in Graves' hyperthyroidism and ophthalmopathy. TCRdb processed the multiplex PCR reads anew with MiXCR; each CDR3 protein has one entry. The profile covers hundreds of thousands of distinct CDR3 sequences, with roughly 15% appearing a single time and about 21% taken by the ten largest. Sequencing was done on a sample of blood. Source of these receptors: a woman aged 55-75 years with Graves' ophthalmopathy. Each CDR3 is given with its conserved first and last residue. The D gene is left open where the match is weak. Size values are once, few and many counts, or a class for expanded clones, and some rows have none.

D gene: .
clone size: many
V gene: TRBV5-1
J gene: TRBJ2-2
CDR3 DNA: TGCGCCAGCAGCTTGGATGCGGGTTTCACCGGGGAGCTGTTTTTT
CDR3 protein: CASSLDAGFTGELFF

D gene: TRBD2
clone size: .
V gene: TRBV29-1
J gene: TRBJ2-3
CDR3 DNA: TGCAGCGTTGTTGACAGCGGACTAGTCGACACAGATACGCAGTATTTT
CDR3 protein: CSVVDSGLVDTDTQYF

D gene: TRBD1
clone size: many
V gene: TRBV28
J gene: TRBJ2-7
CDR3 DNA: TGTGCCAGCAGTTTATCCCTGGGACAGGGAGTTGCCGAGCAGTACTTC
CDR3 protein: CASSLSLGQGVAEQYF

D gene: TRBD2
clone size: .
V gene: TRBV20-1
J gene: TRBJ2-7
CDR3 DNA: TGCAGTGCTAGGGAAGCGGGATACGAGCAGTACTTC
CDR3 protein: CSAREAGYEQYF

D gene: .
clone size: many
V gene: TRBV18
J gene: TRBJ1-1
CDR3 DNA: TGTGCCAGCTCACCGCCGGCGCGCAGACTTGAAGCTTTCTTT
CDR3 protein: CASSPPARRLEAFF

D gene: TRBD1
clone size: many
V gene: TRBV7-9
J gene: TRBJ2-5
CDR3 DNA: TGTGCCAGCAGCCAGGGACAGCAAGAGACCCAGTACTTC
CDR3 protein: CASSQGQQETQYF

D gene: TRBD2
clone size: few
V gene: TRBV19
J gene: TRBJ2-1
CDR3 DNA: TGTGCCAGTAGTATAGATGGACTAGCGGGGAATGAGCAGTTCTTC
CDR3 protein: CASSIDGLAGNEQFF

D gene: .
clone size: many
V gene: TRBV7-9
J gene: TRBJ2-7
CDR3 DNA: TGTGCCAGCAGCGAAGAGCCCTCCTACGAGCAGTACTTC
CDR3 protein: CASSEEPSYEQYF

D gene: TRBD1
clone size: .
V gene: TRBV11-2
J gene: TRBJ1-5
CDR3 DNA: TGTGCCAGCAGCCCAACGGGACAGGGGAATCAGCCCCAGCATTTT
CDR3 protein: CASSPTGQGNQPQHF

D gene: .
clone size: many
V gene: TRBV20-1
J gene: TRBJ1-1
CDR3 DNA: TGCAGTGCTGGGGCTACCGGGCTGACTGAAGCTTTCTTT
CDR3 protein: CSAGATGLTEAFF

D gene: .
clone size: many
V gene: TRBV30
J gene: TRBJ2-2
CDR3 DNA: TGTGCCTGGAGTGTAATAGCGGGGGAGCTGTTTTTT
CDR3 protein: CAWSVIAGELFF

D gene: TRBD1
clone size: .
V gene: TRBV27
J gene: TRBJ1-1
CDR3 DNA: TGTGCCAGCAGTCGGGACAGGGGGCAGGCTGAAGCTTTCTTT
CDR3 protein: CASSRDRGQAEAFF

D gene: .
clone size: .
V gene: TRBV11-2
J gene: TRBJ1-1
CDR3 DNA: TGTGCCAGCAGCCTTACGAGGGGTGGCACTGAAGCTTTCTTT
CDR3 protein: CASSLTRGGTEAFF

D gene: .
clone size: many
V gene: TRBV7-2
J gene: TRBJ1-2
CDR3 DNA: TGTGCCAGCAGCCCTCCGCCCGGGACTAACTATGGCTACACCTTC
CDR3 protein: CASSPPPGTNYGYTF

D gene: .
clone size: many
V gene: TRBV20-1
J gene: TRBJ2-5
CDR3 DNA: TGCAGTGCTAGTAGCTGGACACGCCAAGAGACCCAGTACTTC
CDR3 protein: CSASSWTRQETQYF

D gene: .
clone size: many
V gene: TRBV28
J gene: TRBJ2-7
CDR3 DNA: TGTGCCAGCAGTTTAAGGGGACCGCATCTACCCCACGAGCAGTACTTC
CDR3 protein: CASSLRGPHLPHEQYF

D gene: .
clone size: few
V gene: TRBV10-2
J gene: TRBJ1-5
CDR3 DNA: TGCGCCAGCAGTGAACAGATGAGCCAGCCCCAGCATTTT
CDR3 protein: CASSEQMSQPQHF

D gene: .
clone size: few
V gene: TRBV3-1
J gene: TRBJ2-7
CDR3 DNA: TGTGCCAGCAGATCTAGCGACATGAGCTCCTACGAGCAGTACTTC
CDR3 protein: CASRSSDMSSYEQYF

D gene: .
clone size: many
V gene: TRBV6-1
J gene: TRBJ1-1
CDR3 DNA: TGTGCCAGCAGTGAGGCAGGGGTGAGGACTGAAGCTTTCTTT
CDR3 protein: CASSEAGVRTEAFF

D gene: TRBD1
clone size: many
V gene: TRBV20-1
J gene: TRBJ1-3
CDR3 DNA: TGCAGTGCTAGAGATGCCAGACCACAGGGGGACGGAAACACCATATATTTT
CDR3 protein: CSARDARPQGDGNTIYF

D gene: TRBD2
clone size: .
V gene: TRBV9
J gene: TRBJ2-1
CDR3 DNA: TGTGCCAGCAGCGGCCCTGGGCTAGCGGGAACCAATGAGCAGTTCTTC
CDR3 protein: CASSGPGLAGTNEQFF

D gene: .
clone size: many
V gene: TRBV27
J gene: TRBJ2-2
CDR3 DNA: TGTGCCAGCAGCCTAACACAGGGATCCGGGGAGCTGTTTTTT
CDR3 protein: CASSLTQGSGELFF

D gene: TRBD1
clone size: few
V gene: TRBV19
J gene: TRBJ1-5
CDR3 DNA: TGTGCCAGTAGAGACGGACAGGGGGGTAAGCCCCAGCATTTT
CDR3 protein: CASRDGQGGKPQHF

D gene: .
clone size: many
V gene: TRBV7-9
J gene: TRBJ2-1
CDR3 DNA: TGTGCCAGCAGCTCCTCTATGGGTCGGCCTTACAATGAGCAGTTCTTC
CDR3 protein: CASSSSMGRPYNEQFF

D gene: .
clone size: few
V gene: TRBV3-1
J gene: TRBJ2-7
CDR3 DNA: TGTGCCAGCAGCCAGGGGGACACCAGGCAGTACTTC
CDR3 protein: CASSQGDTRQYF

D gene: .
clone size: few
V gene: TRBV5-5
J gene: TRBJ2-3
CDR3 DNA: TGTGCCAGTAGTATAAAATCCGGGGGACGCACAGATACGCAGTATTTT
CDR3 protein: CASSIKSGGRTDTQYF

D gene: TRBD2
clone size: many
V gene: TRBV5-1
J gene: TRBJ2-1
CDR3 DNA: TGCGCCAGCCGGACTAGCGGGATGAACAATGAGCAGTTCTTC
CDR3 protein: CASRTSGMNNEQFF

D gene: TRBD1
clone size: .
V gene: TRBV4-1
J gene: TRBJ2-5
CDR3 DNA: TGCGCCAGCAGCCAAGAGGGACAGGGTTGGTACCAAGAGACCCAGTACTTC
CDR3 protein: CASSQEGQGWYQETQYF